The clone carrying this T cell receptor (beta chain) was detected only once. The PCR had 60 Vbeta and 13 Jbeta primers. Repertoires were generated with immunoSEQ multiplex PCR, while TCRdb's copy carries only in-frame clones and drops some. The table includes under 300,000 clones, 75% to 85% detected once. From germline, CDR1 is SGHDT and CDR2 YYEEEE. The length of the CDR3 is 16 residues. V was clipped by 2 bases and J by 0 bases, with 14 bases between them. These data originate in a study of cytomegalovirus exposure and HLA in healthy donors. This TCR derives from a woman aged 55-70 years in good health and CMV-seropositive. The sequencing sample was made of PBMCs. The chain couples TRBV5-6 to TRBJ1-2; tentatively, D is TRBD1 (6 bases). The CDR3 reads CASSFALGTTNYGYTF. CDR3 DNA sequence: TGTGCCAGCAGCTTTGCCCTTGGGACAACTAACTATGGCTACACCTTC.